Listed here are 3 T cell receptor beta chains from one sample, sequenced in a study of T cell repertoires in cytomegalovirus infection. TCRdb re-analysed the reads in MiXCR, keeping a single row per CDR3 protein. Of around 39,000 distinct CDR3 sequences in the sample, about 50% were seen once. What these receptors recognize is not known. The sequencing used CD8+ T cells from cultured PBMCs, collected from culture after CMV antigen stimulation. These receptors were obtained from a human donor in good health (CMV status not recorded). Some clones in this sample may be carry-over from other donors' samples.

In nucleotides, the CDR3 is TGTGCCAGCAGCTCGGACACCGGGGAGCTGTTTTTT. It specifies CASSSDTGELFF. The chain employs TRBV7-6 and TRBJ2-2; D ambiguous. The CDR3 is 12 amino acids. From germline, CDR1 is SGHVS and CDR2 FNYEAQ. Trimming took 4 bases from V and 3 from J, leaving 3 bases between them.

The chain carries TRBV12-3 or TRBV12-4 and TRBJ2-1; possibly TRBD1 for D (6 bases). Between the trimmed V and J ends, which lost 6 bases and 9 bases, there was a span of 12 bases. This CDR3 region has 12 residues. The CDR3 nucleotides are TGTGCCAGCAGGGTAACAGGGACTGAGCAGTTCTTC. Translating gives CASRVTGTEQFF.

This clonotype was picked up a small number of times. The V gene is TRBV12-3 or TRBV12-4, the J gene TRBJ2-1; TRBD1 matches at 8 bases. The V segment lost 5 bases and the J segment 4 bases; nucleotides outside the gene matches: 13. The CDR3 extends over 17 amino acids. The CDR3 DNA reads TGTGCCAGCAGTCCCGGACAGGGCTGGACGGATTACAATGAGCAGTTCTTC. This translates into CASSPGQGWTDYNEQFF.